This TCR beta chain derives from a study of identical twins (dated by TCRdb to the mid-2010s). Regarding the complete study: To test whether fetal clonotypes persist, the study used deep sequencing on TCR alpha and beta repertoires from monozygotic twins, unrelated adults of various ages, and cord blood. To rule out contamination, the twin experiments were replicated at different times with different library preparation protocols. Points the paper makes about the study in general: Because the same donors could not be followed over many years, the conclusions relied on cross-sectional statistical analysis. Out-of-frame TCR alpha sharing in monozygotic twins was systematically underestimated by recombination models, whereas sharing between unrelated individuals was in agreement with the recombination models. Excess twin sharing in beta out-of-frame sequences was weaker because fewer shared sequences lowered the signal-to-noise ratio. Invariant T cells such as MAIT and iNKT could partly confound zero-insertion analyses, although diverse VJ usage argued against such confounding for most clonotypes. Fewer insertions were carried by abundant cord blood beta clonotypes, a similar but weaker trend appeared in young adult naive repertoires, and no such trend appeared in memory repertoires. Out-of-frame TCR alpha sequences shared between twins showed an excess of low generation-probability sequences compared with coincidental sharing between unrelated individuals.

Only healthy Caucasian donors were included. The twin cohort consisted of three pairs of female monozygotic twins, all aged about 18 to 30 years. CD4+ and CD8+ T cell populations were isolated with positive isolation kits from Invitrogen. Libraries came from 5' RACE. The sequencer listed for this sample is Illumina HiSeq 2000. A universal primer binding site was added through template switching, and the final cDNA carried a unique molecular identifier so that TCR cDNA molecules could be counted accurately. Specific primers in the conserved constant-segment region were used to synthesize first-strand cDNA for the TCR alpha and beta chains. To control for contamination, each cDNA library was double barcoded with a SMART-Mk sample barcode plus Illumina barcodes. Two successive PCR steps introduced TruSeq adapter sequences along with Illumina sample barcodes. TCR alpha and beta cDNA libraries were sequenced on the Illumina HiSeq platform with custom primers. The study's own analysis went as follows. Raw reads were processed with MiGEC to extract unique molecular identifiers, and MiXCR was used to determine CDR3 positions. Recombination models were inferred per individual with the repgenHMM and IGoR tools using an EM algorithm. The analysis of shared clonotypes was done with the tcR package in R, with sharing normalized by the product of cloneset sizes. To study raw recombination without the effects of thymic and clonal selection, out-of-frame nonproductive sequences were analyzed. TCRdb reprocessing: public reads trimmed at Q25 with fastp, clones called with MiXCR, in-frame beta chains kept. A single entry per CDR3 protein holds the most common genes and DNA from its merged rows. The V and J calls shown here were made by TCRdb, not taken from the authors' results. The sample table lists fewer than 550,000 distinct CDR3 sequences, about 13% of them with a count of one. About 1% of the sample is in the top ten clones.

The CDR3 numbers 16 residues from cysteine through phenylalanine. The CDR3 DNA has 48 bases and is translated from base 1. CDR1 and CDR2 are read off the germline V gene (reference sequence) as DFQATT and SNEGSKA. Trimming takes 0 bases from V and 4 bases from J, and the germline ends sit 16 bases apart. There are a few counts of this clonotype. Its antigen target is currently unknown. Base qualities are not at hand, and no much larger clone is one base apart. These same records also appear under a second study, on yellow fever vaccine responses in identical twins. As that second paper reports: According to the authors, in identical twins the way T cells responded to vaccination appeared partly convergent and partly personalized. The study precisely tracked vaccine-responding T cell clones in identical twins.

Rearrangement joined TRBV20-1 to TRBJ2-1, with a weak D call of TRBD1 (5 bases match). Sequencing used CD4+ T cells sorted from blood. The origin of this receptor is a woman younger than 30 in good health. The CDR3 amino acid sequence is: CSARDFSQTDYNEQFF. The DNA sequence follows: TGCAGTGCTAGAGATTTTTCCCAGACAGATTACAATGAGCAGTTCTTC.